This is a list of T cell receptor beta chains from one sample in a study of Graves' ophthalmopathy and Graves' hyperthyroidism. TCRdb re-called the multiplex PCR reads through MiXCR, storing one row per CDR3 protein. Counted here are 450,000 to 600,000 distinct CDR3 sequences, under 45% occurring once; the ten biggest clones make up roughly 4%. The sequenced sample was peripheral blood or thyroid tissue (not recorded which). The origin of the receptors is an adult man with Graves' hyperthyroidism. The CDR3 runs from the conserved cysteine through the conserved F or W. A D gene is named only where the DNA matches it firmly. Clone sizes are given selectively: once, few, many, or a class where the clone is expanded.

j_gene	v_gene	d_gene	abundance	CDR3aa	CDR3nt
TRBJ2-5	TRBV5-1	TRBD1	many	CASSRRGQAGQETQYF	TGCGCCAGCAGCCGAAGGGGACAGGCCGGCCAAGAGACCCAGTACTTC
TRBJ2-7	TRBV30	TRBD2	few	CACTWGGEQYF	TGTGCCTGTACCTGGGGGGGCGAGCAGTACTTC
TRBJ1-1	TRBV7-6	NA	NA	CASSLEAYGGFGTEAFF	TGTGCCAGCAGCTTGGAGGCCTACGGGGGGTTCGGGACTGAAGCTTTCTTT
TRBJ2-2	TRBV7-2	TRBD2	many	CASSLARVRGLGGELFF	TGTGCCAGCAGCTTAGCCAGAGTGCGGGGGTTGGGCGGGGAGCTGTTTTTT
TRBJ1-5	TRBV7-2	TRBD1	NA	CASSSPGQGYNQPQHF	TGTGCCAGCAGTTCTCCGGGACAGGGGTACAATCAGCCCCAGCATTTT
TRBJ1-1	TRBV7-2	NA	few	CASSPRLGFGNTEAFF	TGTGCCAGCAGCCCCCGGCTAGGGTTCGGGAACACTGAAGCTTTCTTT
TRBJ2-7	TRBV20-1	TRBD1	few	CSARGQDFSYEQYF	TGCAGTGCTAGGGGACAGGATTTCTCCTACGAGCAGTACTTC
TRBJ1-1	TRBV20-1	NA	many	CSARDGPNIEAFF	TGCAGTGCTAGAGATGGCCCAAATATTGAAGCTTTCTTT
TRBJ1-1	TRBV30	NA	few	CAWNEKRGTEAFF	TGTGCCTGGAACGAGAAGCGGGGCACTGAAGCTTTCTTT
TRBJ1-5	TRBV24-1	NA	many	CATSDPYEGQPQHF	TGTGCCACCAGTGACCCCTACGAGGGTCAGCCCCAGCATTTT
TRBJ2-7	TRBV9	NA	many	CASSVAGAGEQYF	TGTGCCAGCAGCGTAGCGGGAGCGGGCGAGCAGTACTTC
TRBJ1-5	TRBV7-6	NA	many	CASSFGAGNQPQHF	TGTGCCAGCAGCTTCGGGGCAGGGAATCAGCCCCAGCATTTT
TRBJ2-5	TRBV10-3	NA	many	CAIRREVQETQYF	TGTGCCATCCGACGGGAAGTCCAAGAGACCCAGTACTTC